What follows is one T cell receptor (beta chain) and its context. As yet, its antigen is unknown. V was pared by 1 base and J by 11 bases, with 14 bases between. CDR3 length: 13 amino acids. Germline lookup yields CDR1 SGHTA and CDR2 FQGNSA. This entry is derived from a study of human T cells and chemical hapten exposure. Whole-study findings and limits: Compared with pre-sensitization or healthy control sets, expanded TCRs clustered more.

Time point meaning: pre-sensitization, week 0. Treatment here: therapeutic diphenylcyclopropenone sensitization with weekly scalp DPC. TCRdb processed the RACE reads anew with MiXCR; each CDR3 protein has one entry. The sample lists fewer than 300,000 distinct CDR3 sequences; over 8% were seen once. The specimen was whole blood, collected in connection with sensitization to the hapten diphenylcyclopropenone (DPC). The receptor's source is a middle-aged woman with alopecia areata. Some clones in this sample may be carry-over from other donors' samples. The rearrangement links TRBV7-2 to TRBJ1-1, with a possible D match to TRBD1 (6 bases). The CDR3 nucleotides are TGTGCCAGCAGCTTAGGAAGACAGGTTACGGCTTTCTTT. Amino acids: CASSLGRQVTAFF.